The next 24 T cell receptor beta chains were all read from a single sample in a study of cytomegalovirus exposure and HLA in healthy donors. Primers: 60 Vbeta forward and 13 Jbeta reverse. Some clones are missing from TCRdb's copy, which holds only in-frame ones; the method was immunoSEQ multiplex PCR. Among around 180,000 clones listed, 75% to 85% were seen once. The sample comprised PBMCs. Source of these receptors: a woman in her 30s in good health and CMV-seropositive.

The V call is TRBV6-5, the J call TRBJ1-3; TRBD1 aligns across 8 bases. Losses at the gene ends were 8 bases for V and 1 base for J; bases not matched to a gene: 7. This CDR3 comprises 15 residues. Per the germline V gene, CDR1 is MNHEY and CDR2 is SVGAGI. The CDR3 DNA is TGTGCCAGCGGGCGACAGGGGCGGTCTGGAAACACCATATATTTT. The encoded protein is CASGRQGRSGNTIYF.

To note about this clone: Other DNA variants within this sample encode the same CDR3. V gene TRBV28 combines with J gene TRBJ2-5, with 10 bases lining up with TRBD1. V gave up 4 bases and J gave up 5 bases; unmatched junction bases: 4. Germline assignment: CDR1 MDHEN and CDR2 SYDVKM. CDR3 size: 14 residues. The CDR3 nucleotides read TGTGCCAGCAGTTCAGACAGGGGGCTTGAGACCCAGTACTTC. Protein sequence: CASSSDRGLETQYF.

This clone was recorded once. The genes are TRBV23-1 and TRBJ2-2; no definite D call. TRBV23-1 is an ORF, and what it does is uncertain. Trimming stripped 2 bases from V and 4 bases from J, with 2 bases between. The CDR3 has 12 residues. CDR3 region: CASSQLTGELFF. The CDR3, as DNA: TGCGCCAGCAGTCAACTCACCGGGGAGCTGTTTTTT.

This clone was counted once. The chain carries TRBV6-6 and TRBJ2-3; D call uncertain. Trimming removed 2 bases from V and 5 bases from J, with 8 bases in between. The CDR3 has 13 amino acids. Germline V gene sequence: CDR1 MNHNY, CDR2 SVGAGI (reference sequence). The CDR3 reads CASSYPSVDTQYF. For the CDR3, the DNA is TGTGCCAGCAGTTACCCATCAGTAGATACGCAGTATTTT.

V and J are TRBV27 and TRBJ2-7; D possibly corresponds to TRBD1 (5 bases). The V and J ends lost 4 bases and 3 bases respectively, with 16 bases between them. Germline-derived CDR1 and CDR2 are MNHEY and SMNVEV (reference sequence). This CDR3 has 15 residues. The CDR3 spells CASSSGLRNFYEQYF. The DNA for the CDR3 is TGTGCCAGCAGTTCAGGGTTGAGGAACTTCTACGAGCAGTACTTC.

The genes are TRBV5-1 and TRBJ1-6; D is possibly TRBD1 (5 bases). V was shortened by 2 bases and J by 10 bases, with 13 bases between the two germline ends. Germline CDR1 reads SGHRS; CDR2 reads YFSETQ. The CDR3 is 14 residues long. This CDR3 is CASSFETDASPLHF. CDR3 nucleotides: TGCGCCAGCAGCTTTGAGACAGATGCGTCACCCCTCCACTTT. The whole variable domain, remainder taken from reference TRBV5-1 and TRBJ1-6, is KAGVTQTPRYLIKTRGQQVTLSCSPISGHRSVSWYQQTPGQGLQFLFEYFSETQRNKGNFPGRFSGRQFSNSRSEMNVSTLELGDSALYLCASSFETDASPLHFGNGTRLTVT.

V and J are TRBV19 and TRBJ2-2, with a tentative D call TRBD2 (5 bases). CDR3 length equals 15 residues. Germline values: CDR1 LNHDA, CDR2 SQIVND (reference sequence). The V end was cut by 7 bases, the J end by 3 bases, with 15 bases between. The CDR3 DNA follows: TGTGCCAGTAACACCGTCATGAGGGACACCGGGGAGCTGTTTTTT. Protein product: CASNTVMRDTGELFF.

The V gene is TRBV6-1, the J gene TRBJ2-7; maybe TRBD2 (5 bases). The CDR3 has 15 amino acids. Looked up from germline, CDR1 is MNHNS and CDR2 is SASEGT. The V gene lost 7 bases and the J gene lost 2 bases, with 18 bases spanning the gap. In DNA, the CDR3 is TGTGCCAGCACCCCTGTGCGGACGGGGACCTACGAGCAGTACTTC. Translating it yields CASTPVRTGTYEQYF.

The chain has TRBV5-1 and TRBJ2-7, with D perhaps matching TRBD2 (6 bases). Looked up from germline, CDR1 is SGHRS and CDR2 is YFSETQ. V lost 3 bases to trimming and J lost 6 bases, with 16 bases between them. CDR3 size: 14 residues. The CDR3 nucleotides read TGCGCCAGCAGCTCCCGGGCCCCGGAGGGCGAGCAGTACTTC. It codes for CASSSRAPEGEQYF. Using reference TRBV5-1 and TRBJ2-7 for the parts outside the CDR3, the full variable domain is KAGVTQTPRYLIKTRGQQVTLSCSPISGHRSVSWYQQTPGQGLQFLFEYFSETQRNKGNFPGRFSGRQFSNSRSEMNVSTLELGDSALYLCASSSRAPEGEQYFGPGTRLTVT.

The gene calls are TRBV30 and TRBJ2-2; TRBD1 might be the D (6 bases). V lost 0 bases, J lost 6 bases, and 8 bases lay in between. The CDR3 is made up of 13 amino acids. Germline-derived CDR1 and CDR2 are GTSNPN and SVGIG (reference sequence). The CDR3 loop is CAWSVNRAGELFF. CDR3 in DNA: TGTGCCTGGAGTGTAAACAGGGCCGGGGAGCTGTTTTTT.

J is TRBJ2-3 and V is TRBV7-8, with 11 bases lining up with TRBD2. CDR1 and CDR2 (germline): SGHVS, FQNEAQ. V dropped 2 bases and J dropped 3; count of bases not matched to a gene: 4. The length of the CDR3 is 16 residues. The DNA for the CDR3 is TGTGCCAGCAGCTTATATTCTAGCGGGAGGACAGATACGCAGTATTTT. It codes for CASSLYSSGRTDTQYF.

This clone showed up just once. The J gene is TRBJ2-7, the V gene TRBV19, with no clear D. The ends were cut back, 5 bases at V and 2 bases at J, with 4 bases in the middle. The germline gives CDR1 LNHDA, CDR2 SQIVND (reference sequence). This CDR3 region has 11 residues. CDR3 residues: CASSLPYEQYF. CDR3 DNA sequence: TGTGCCAGTAGTCTCCCCTACGAGCAGTACTTC.

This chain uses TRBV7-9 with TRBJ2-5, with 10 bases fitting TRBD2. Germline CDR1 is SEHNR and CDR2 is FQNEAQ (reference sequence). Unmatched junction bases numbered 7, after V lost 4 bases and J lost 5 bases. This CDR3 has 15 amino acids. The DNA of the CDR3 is TGTGCCAGCAGCTCGGTAGCGGGAGGTGTTGAGACCCAGTACTTC. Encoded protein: CASSSVAGGVETQYF.

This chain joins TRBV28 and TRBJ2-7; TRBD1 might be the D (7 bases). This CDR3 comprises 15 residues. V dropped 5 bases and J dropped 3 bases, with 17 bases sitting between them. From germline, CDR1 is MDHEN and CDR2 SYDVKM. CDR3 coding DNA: TGTGCCAGCAGTGGATCAGGGGGGCGCTACTACGAGCAGTACTTC. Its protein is CASSGSGGRYYEQYF.

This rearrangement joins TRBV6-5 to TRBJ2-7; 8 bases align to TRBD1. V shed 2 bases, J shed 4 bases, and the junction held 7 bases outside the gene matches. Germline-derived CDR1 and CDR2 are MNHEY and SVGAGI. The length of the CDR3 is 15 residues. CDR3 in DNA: TGTGCCAGCAGTTACGCGGACAGGGCACCGTACGAGCAGTACTTC. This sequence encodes CASSYADRAPYEQYF.

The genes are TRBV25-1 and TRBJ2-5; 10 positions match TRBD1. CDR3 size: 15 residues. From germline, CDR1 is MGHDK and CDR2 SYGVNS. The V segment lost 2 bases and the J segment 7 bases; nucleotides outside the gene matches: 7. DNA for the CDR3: TGTGCCAGCAGTGAACTTGGGACAGGGGCTGGGACCCAGTACTTC. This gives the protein CASSELGTGAGTQYF.

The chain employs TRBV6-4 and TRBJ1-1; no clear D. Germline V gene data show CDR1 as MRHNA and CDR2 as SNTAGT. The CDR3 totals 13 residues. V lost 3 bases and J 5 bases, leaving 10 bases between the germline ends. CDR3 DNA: TGTGCCAGCAGTGAATCCCAAGCGACTGAAGCTTTCTTT. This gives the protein CASSESQATEAFF.

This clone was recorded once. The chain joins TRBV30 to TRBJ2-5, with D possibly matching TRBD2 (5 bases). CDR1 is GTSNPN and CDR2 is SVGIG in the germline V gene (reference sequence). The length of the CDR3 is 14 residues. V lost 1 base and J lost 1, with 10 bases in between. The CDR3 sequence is CAWSGGRGQETQYF. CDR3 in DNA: TGTGCCTGGAGTGGCGGGCGCGGCCAAGAGACCCAGTACTTC. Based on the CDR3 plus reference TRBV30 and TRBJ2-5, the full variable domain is SQTIHQWPATLVQPVGSPLSLECTVEGTSNPNLYWYRQAAGRGLQLLFYSVGIGQISSEVPQNLSASRPQDRQFILSSKKLLLSDSGFYLCAWSGGRGQETQYFGPGTRLLVL.

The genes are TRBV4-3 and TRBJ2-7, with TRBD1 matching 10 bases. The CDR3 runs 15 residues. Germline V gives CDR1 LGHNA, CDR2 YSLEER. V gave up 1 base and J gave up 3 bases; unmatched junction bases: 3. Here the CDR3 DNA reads TGCGCCAGCAGCCAAGGACAGGGGGCCAACTACGAGCAGTACTTC. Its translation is CASSQGQGANYEQYF.

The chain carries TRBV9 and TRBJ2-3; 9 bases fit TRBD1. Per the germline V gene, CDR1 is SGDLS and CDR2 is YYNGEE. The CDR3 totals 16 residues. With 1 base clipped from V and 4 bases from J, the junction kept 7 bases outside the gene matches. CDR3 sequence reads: CASSVPKTGGADTQYF. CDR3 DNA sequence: TGTGCCAGCAGCGTACCTAAGACAGGGGGGGCAGATACGCAGTATTTT.

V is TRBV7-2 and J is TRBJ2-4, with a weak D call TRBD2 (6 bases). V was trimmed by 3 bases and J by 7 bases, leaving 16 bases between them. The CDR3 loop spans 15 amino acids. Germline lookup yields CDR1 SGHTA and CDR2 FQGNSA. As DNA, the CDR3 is TGTGCCAGCAGCTTCGTTCCGCGGGATCATAACATTCAGTACTTC. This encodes CASSFVPRDHNIQYF.

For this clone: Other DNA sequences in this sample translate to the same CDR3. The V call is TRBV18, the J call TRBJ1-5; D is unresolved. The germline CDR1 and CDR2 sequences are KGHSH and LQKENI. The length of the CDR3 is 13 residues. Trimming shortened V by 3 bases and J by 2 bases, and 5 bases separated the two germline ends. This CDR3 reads CASSPEGNQPQHF. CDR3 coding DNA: TGTGCCAGCTCACCCGAGGGCAATCAGCCCCAGCATTTT.

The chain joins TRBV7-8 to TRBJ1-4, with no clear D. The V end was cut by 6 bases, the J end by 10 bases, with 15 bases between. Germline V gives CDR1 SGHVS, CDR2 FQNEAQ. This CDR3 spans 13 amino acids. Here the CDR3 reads CASREVTEGKLFF. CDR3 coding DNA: TGTGCCAGCAGGGAGGTAACAGAGGGAAAACTGTTTTTT.

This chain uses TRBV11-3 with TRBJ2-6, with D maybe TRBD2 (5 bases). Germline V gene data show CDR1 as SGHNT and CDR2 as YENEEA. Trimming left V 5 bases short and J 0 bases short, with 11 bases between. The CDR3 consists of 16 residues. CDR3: CASSTDRGSGANVLTF. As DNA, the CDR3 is TGTGCCAGCAGCACCGATCGGGGCTCTGGGGCCAACGTCCTGACTTTC.